The clone carrying this TCR beta chain was seen only once. What it binds is unknown. These data come from a study of vaccination effects on CD4 cells after COVID-19. The study's findings and limits: Convalescent patients were few in the study, and early post-infection timepoints were absent. Healthy vaccinees showed cross-reactivity with common cold coronaviruses in only 1 of 255 vaccine-induced clones.

This table comes from immunoSEQ multiplex PCR, and its TCRdb copy is limited to in-frame clones, with some not included. In the table there are about 63,000 clones, over 70% of which are singletons. ViraFEST expansion of antigen-specific CD4+ T cells with viral peptide pools preceded sequencing. Following a roughly 9-day culture, CD4+ T cells were purified. Negative nucleocapsid antibody tests before and after vaccination confirmed no previous SARS-CoV-2 infection. CDR1 is LNHDA and CDR2 is SQIVND in the germline V gene (reference sequence). The CDR3 length is 16 residues. Trimming took off 5 bases at V and 0 bases at J, with 14 bases between the two ends.

Sequencing was performed on CD4+ T cells from PBMCs cultured with HCoV-OC43 spike peptides, taken before COVID-19 vaccination. Subset meaning: HCoV-OC43 spike overlapping peptide pool stimulation. The chain has TRBV19 and TRBJ2-4; D unclear. The sequence came from a human donor who received a COVID-19 vaccine. CDR3: CASSAQKRVAKNIQYF. CDR3 bases: TGTGCCAGTAGTGCACAAAAAAGAGTAGCCAAAAACATTCAGTACTTC.